Described below is a single TCR beta chain sequence and its context. It has no known antigen specificity. Base quality data are lacking; no much larger clone is found one base away. These data come from a study of CD8+ T cells in alopecia areata (dated by TCRdb to 2016 to 2019). Broadly, across the study: The study used high-throughput TCRbeta sequencing to examine T cell clonal expansion in alopecia areata, in both the C3H/HeJ mouse model and human patients. RNA was obtained with the PAXgene miRNA kit for fixed scalp, the miRNeasy kit for PBMCs, and the RNeasy kit for mouse skin. Scalp clonality was compared among normal scalp (n=4), patchy alopecia areata scalp (n=8), and alopecia totalis/universalis scalp (n=8). Scalp tissue and sorted CD4+ and CD8+ peripheral blood T cells from patchy and totalis/universalis alopecia areata patients and from healthy controls were covered by human TCRbeta sequencing. TCRbeta CDR3 regions were amplified by immunoSEQ multiplex PCR using 35 Vbeta forward and 13 Jbeta reverse primers.

Lesional scalp punch biopsies and peripheral blood were collected from alopecia areata patients. PBMCs were isolated by density centrifugation and stained for CD3, CD4 and CD8, and CD4+ and CD8+ T cells were sorted on a FACSAria. As part of a multicenter biomarker study, untreated alopecia areata patients were recruited. Blood CD8+ T cells from a few biomarker-study patients were further sorted into NKG2D-low and NKG2D-high fractions. Libraries were constructed by the immunoSEQ multiplex PCR assay. RNA was extracted from all samples and reverse transcribed into cDNA, which served as template for TCR sequencing. SuperScript III was used to make first-strand cDNA, primed with a 2:1 mix of oligo-dT and random hexamers. Amplification bias was assessed with a synthetic immune receptor repertoire, and residual bias was removed computationally. Processing in the source paper ran as follows. Raw reads were preprocessed to remove errors, and CDR3 was defined by IMGT conventions from the conserved cysteine to phenylalanine. Clonality was calculated as 1 minus Shannon entropy normalized by log2 of the number of productive unique TCRs. Whether scalp clones were CD4 or CD8 was inferred by matching scalp TCRbeta sequences against CD4 and CD8 repertoires sorted from blood. The source is immuneACCESS, and TCRdb retained only in-frame sequences with V and J called. Part of the clones is not carried over; for the studies checked, unresolved V genes explain less than half of this, and the remainder is unexplained. That table is the source of V, J and clone size, and D and trimming were worked out from the DNA. The sample contains about 23,000 clones, 52% of them found a single time. The top ten clonotypes cover under 35% of the sample.

The germline V gene yields SGHAT for CDR1 and FQNNGV for CDR2. V sheds 4 bases and J sheds 4 bases, leaving 17 bases between their ends. The CDR3 runs 16 amino acids, cysteine and phenylalanine included. Only the CDR3 part of the read is kept: 48 bases, read in frame from the first base. Overall results and qualifications from the work: Shared TCR sequences between patients were less evident than in mice, which may be partly attributable to HLA diversity in the patient population. Compared with normal scalp, lesional scalp, particularly in alopecia totalis/universalis, had higher clonality and more expanded CD8+ clones, which suggests antigenic drive. Unlike mouse skin, which is dominated by gammadelta T cells, normal human skin has resident alphabeta T cells that are also sequenced, and this complicates analysis of the scalp TCR repertoire.

The origin of this receptor is a human donor with alopecia areata. The chain is encoded by TRBV11-2 joined to TRBJ1-3, with the D gene not clear enough to name. The specimen sequenced was NKG2D-high CD8+ T cells sorted from blood. According to the study, the label for this sample's cell subset or site signals: sorted CD8+ NKG2D-high blood T cells. Here is the DNA: TGTGCCAGCAGCTGGAGCGGGCCACCTGTAGGAAACACCATATATTTT. The resulting protein is CASSWSGPPVGNTIYF.